This TCR beta chain was sequenced in a study of T cell responses to AZD1222 COVID-19 vaccine. Overall study findings and caveats: Unmutated variant regions are reportedly the target of nearly half of TCRs that are spike-specific.

The method was immunoSEQ multiplex PCR; TCRdb's version includes in-frame clones alone and lacks a portion of them. The sample holds about 85,000 clones, 85% to 95% seen once. Trimming removed 6 bases from V and 5 bases from J, with 11 bases in between. Germline V lookup: CDR1 WNHNN, CDR2 SYGVQD (reference sequence). CDR3 length: 13 residues. Turning to this clone: Its antigen is currently unknown.

The sample consisted of peripheral blood, taken 28 days after the second AZD1222 dose. This receptor was obtained from an adult who received the AZD1222 COVID-19 vaccine. The chain links TRBV10-1 to TRBJ1-5; D might be TRBD1 (6 bases). The CDR3 spells CASSRAGDQPQHF. The CDR3, as DNA: TGCGCCAGCAGCCGGGCAGGGGATCAGCCCCAGCATTTT.